Listed below are T cell receptor beta chains from one sample, sequenced in a study of T cell responses to AZD1222 COVID-19 vaccine. Profiled with immunoSEQ multiplex PCR; TCRdb holds only in-frame clones, not every one. This table has almost 95,000 clones, roughly 85% appearing once. Sequencing was performed on peripheral blood, taken 28 days after the second AZD1222 dose. The origin of the receptors is an adult who received the AZD1222 COVID-19 vaccine. CDR3s leave out the opening cysteine and the closing phenylalanine or tryptophan. The D gene is left open where the match is weak.

D: -
J: TRBJ2-5
V: TRBV4-2
CDR3: ASRFGTAETQY

D: -
J: TRBJ1-4
V: TRBV18
CDR3: ASSLDRDRNEKLF

D: -
J: TRBJ1-4
V: TRBV3-1/TRBV3-2
CDR3: ASSQSMGNEKLF

D: TRBD1
J: TRBJ2-1
V: TRBV6-4
CDR3: ASSDETGGQQF

D: TRBD1
J: TRBJ2-2
V: TRBV10-1
CDR3: ASRRDRGTGELF

D: TRBD2
J: TRBJ2-3
V: TRBV27
CDR3: ASSPAQLAGLKY

D: -
J: TRBJ2-7
V: TRBV4-1
CDR3: ASSQDLSSGEQY

D: -
J: TRBJ2-1
V: TRBV25-1
CDR3: ASSDFPLNNEQF

D: -
J: TRBJ2-1
V: TRBV19
CDR3: ASSGQGYNEQF

D: -
J: TRBJ2-1
V: TRBV6-4
CDR3: ASSATGAYNEQF

D: TRBD1
J: TRBJ2-3
V: TRBV15
CDR3: ATSSPRDRGITDTQY

D: TRBD2
J: TRBJ2-7
V: TRBV10-3
CDR3: AIRPRGGSYEQY

D: TRBD1
J: TRBJ2-7
V: TRBV5-1
CDR3: ASSLLGQGNGQY

D: TRBD2
J: TRBJ2-1
V: TRBV6-6
CDR3: ASGLSGGGVNEQF